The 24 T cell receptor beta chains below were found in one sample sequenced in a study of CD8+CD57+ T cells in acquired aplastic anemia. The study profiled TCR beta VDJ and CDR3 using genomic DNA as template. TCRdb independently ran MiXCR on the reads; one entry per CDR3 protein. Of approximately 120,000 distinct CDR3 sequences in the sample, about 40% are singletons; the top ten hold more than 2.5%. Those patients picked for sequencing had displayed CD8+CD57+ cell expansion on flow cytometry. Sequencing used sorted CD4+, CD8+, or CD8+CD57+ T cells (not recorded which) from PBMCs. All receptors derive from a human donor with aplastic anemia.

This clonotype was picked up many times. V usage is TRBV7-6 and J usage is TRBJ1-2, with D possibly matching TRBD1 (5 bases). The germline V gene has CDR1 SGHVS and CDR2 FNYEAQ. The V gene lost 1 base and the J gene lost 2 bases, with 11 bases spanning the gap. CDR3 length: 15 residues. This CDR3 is CASSLGGNRNYGYTF. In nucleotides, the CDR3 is TGTGCCAGCAGCTTAGGCGGGAACAGGAACTATGGCTACACCTTC.

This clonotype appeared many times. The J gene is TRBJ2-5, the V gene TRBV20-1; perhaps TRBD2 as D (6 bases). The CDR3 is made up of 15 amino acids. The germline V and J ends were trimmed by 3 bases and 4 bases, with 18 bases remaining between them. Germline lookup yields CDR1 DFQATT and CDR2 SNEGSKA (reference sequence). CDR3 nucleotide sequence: TGCAGTGCTAGCCCTAGGAGGGACTGGACAGAGACCCAGTACTTC. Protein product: CSASPRRDWTETQYF.

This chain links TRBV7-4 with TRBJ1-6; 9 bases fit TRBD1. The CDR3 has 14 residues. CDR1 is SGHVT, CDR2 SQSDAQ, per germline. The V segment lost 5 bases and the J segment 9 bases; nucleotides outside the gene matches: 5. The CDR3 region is CASSARDRASPLHF. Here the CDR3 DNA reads TGTGCCAGCAGCGCTCGGGACAGGGCTTCACCCCTCCACTTT. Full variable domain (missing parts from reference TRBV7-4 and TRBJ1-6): GAGVSQSPRYKVAKRGRDVALRCDSISGHVTLYWYRQTLGQGSEVLTYSQSDAQRDKSGRPSGRFSAERPERSVSTLKIQRTEQGDSAVYLCASSARDRASPLHFGNGTRLTVT.

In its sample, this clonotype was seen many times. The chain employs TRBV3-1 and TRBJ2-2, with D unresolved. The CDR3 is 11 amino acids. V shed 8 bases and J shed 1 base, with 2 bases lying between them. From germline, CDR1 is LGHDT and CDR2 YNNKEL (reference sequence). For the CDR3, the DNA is TGTGCCAGCCAGAACACCGGGGAGCTGTTTTTT. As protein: CASQNTGELFF. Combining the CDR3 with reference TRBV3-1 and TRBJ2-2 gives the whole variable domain DTAVSQTPKYLVTQMGNDKSIKCEQNLGHDTMYWYKQDSKKFLKIMFSYNNKELIINETVPNRFSPKSPDKAHLNLHINSLELGDSAVYFCASQNTGELFFGEGSRLTVL.

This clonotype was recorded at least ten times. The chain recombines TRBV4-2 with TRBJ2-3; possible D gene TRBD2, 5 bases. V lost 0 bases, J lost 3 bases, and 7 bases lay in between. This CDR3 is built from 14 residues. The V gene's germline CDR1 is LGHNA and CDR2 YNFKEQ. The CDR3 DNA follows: TGTGCCAGCAGCCAAGATGGACTGACAGATACGCAGTATTTT. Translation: CASSQDGLTDTQYF.

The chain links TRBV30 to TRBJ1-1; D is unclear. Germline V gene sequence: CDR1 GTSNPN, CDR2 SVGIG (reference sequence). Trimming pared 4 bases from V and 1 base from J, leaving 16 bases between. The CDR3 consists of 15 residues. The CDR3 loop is CAWMGRRLENTEAFF. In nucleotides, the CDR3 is TGTGCCTGGATGGGTCGACGATTGGAGAACACTGAAGCTTTCTTT.

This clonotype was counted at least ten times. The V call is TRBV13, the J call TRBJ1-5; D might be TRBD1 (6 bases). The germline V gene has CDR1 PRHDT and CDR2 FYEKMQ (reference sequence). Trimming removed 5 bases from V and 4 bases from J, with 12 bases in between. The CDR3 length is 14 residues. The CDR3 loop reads CASSQGHLNQPQHF. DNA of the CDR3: TGTGCCAGCAGCCAGGGGCATCTAAATCAGCCCCAGCATTTT.

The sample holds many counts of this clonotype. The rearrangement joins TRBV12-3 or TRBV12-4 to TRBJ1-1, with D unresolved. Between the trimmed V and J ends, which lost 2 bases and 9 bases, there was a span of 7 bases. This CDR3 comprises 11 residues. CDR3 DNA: TGTGCCAGCAGTTTAAGCTTTAAAGCTTTCTTT. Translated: CASSLSFKAFF.

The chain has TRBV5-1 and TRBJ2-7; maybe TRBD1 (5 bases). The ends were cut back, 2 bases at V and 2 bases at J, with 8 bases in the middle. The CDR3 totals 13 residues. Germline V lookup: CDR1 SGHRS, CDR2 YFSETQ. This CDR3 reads CASSFDSAYEQYF. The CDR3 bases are TGCGCCAGCAGCTTCGACAGCGCCTACGAGCAGTACTTC.

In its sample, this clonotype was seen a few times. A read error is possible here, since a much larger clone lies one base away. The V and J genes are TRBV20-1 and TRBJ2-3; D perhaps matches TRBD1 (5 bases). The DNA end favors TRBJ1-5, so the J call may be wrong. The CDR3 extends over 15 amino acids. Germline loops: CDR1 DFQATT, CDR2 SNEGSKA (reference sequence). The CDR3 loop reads CSATGAPGHPDTQHF. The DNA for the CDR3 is TGCAGTGCTACCGGGGCTCCAGGGCATCCAGATACGCAGCATTTT.

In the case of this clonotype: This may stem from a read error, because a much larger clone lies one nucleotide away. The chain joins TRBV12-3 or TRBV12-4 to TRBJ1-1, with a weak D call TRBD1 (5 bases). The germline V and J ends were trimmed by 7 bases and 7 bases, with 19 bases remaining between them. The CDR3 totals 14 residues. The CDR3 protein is CASISTESYSEAFF. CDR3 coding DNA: TGTGCCAGCATCTCGACAGAATCCTACAGTGAAGCTTTCTTT.

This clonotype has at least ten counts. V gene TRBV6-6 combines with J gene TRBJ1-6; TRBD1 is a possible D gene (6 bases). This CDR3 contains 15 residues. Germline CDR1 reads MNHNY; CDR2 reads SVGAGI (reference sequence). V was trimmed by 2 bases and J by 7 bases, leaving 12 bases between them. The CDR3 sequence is CASSYLGGGNSPLHF. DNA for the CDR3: TGTGCCAGCAGTTACCTAGGGGGGGGAAATTCACCCCTCCACTTT.

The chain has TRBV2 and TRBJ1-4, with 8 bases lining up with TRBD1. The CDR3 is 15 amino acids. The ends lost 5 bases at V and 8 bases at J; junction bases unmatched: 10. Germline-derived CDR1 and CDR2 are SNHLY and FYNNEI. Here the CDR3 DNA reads TGTGCCAGCAGTTTTTTACAGGGGGGGGGAGAAAAACTGTTTTTT. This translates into CASSFLQGGGEKLFF.

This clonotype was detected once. CDR3 coding DNA: TGTGCCAGCAGCTTGGGACAGGGGACTGGGGAGCTGTTTTTT. Protein product: CASSLGQGTGELFF. The J gene is TRBJ2-2, the V gene TRBV5-6; 8 bases fit TRBD1. J was trimmed by 8 bases and V by 0 bases; bases with no gene match: 3. Per the germline V gene, CDR1 is SGHDT and CDR2 is YYEEEE. The CDR3 is made up of 14 amino acids. The whole variable domain, filled in from reference TRBV5-6 and TRBJ2-2, reads DAGVTQSPTHLIKTRGQQVTLRCSPKSGHDTVSWYQQALGQGPQFIFQYYEEEERQRGNFPDRFSGHQFPNYSSELNVNALLLGDSALYLCASSLGQGTGELFFGEGSRLTVL.

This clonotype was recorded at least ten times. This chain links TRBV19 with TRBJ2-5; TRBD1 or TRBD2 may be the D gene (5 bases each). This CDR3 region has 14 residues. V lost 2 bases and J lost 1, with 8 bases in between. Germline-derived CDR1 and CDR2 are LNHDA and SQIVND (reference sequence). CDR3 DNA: TGTGCCAGTAGTATAATGAGGGGCCAAGAGACCCAGTACTTC. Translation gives CASSIMRGQETQYF.

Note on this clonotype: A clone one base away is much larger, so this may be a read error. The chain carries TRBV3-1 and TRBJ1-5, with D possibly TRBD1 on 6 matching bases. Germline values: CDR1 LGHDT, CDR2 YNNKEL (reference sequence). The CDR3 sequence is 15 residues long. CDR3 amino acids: CASSEGQHSSQPQHF. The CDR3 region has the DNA TGTGCCAGCAGCGAAGGACAGCATAGCAGTCAGCCCCAGCATTTT.

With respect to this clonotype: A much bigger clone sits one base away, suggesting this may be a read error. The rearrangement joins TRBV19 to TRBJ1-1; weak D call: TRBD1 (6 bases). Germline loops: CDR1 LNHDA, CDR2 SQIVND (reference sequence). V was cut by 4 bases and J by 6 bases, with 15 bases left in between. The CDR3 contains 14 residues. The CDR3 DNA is TGTGCCAGTAGTAGGACAGCTTGGGGGGCTGAAGCTTTCTTT. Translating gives CASSRTAWGAEAFF.

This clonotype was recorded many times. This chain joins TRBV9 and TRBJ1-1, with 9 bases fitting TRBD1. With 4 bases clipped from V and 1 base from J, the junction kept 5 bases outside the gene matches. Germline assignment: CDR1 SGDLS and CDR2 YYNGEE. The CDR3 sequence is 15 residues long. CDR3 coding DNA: TGTGCCAGCAGCTTCTCGACAGGGGGGAACACTGAAGCTTTCTTT. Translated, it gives CASSFSTGGNTEAFF. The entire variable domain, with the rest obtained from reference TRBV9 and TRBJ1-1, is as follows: DSGVTQTPKHLITATGQRVTLRCSPRSGDLSVYWYQQSLDQGLQFLIQYYNGEERAKGNILERFSAQQFPDLHSELNLSSLELGDSALYFCASSFSTGGNTEAFFGQGTRLTVV.

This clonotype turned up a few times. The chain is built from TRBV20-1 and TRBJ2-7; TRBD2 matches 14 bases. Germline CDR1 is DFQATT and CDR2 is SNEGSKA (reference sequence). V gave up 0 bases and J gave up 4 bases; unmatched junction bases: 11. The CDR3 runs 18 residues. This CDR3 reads CSARDPSTSGRERYEQYF. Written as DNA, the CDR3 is TGCAGTGCTAGAGACCCCTCGACTAGCGGGAGGGAGAGGTACGAGCAGTACTTC.

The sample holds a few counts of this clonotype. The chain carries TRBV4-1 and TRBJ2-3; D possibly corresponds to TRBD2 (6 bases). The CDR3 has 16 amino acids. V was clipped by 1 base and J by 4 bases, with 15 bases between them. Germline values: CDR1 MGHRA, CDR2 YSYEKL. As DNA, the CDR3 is TGCGCCAGCAGCCAAGGGGACTCCCGGTTATCAGATACGCAGTATTTT. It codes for CASSQGDSRLSDTQYF.

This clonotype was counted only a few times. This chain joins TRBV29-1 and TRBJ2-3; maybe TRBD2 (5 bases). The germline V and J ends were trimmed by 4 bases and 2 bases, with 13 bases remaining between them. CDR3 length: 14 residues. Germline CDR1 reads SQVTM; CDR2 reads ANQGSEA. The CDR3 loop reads CSVVRAEVTDTQYF. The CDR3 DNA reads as TGCAGCGTTGTCAGAGCGGAGGTCACAGATACGCAGTATTTT.

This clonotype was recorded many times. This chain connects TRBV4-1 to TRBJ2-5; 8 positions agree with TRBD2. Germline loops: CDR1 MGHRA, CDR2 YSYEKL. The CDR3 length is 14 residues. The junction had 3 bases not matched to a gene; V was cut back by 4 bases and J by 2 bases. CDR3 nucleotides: TGCGCCAGCAGCCTAACGGGGGGGCAAGAGACCCAGTACTTC. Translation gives CASSLTGGQETQYF.

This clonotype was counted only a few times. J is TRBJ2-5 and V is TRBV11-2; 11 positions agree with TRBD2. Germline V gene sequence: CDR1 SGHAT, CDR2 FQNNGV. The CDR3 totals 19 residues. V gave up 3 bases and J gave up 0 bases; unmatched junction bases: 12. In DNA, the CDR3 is TGTGCCAGCAGCTTTTTACACAGACTAGCGGGGTCCCACCAAGAGACCCAGTACTTC. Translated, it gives CASSFLHRLAGSHQETQYF.

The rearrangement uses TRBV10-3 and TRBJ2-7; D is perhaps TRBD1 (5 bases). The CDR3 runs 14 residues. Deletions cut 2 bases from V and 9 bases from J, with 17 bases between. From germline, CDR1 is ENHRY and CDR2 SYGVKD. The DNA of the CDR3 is TGTGCCATCAGTGAGCAACAAACAGGTGATGGGCAGTACGTC. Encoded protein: CAISEQQTGDGQYV.